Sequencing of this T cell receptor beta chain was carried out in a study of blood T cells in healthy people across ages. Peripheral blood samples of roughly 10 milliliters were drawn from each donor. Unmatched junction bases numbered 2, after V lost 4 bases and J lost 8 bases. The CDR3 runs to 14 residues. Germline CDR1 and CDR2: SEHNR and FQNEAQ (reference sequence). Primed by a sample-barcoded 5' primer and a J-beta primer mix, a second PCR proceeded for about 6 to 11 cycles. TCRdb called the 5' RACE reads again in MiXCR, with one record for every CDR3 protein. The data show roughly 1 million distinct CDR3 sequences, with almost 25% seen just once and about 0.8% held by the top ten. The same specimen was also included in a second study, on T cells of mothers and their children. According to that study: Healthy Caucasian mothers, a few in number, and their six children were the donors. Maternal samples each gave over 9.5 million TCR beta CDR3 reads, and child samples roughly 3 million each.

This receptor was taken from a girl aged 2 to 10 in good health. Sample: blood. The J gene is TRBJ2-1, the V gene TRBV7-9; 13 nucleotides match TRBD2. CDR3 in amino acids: CASSSLAGGHEQFF. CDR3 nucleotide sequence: TGTGCCAGCAGCTCACTAGCGGGAGGGCATGAGCAGTTCTTC. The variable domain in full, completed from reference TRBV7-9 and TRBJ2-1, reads DTGVSQNPRHKITKRGQNVTFRCDPISEHNRLYWYRQTLGQGPEFLTYFQNEAQLEKSRLLSDRFSAERPKGSFSTLEIQRTEQGDSAMYLCASSSLAGGHEQFFGPGTRLTVL.